This T cell receptor (beta chain) comes out of a study of shared clonotypes between healthy human individuals. Overall study context: CD4 naive cells filled three plates per donor, CD4 memory three, CD8 naive two and CD8 memory one.

Method: immunoSEQ multiplex PCR; TCRdb's copy keeps in-frame clones and lacks some. Of hundreds of thousands of clones in the sample, about 80% were seen once. CDR3 size: 14 residues. Germline CDR1 is SNHLY and CDR2 is FYNNEI. After removal of 6 bases from V and 7 bases from J, the junction contained 8 bases not matched to a gene. Sequencing was done on a sample of memory CD4+ T cells sorted from blood. The subset denotes: CD45RA-negative fraction. The chain couples TRBV2 to TRBJ2-7; 11 bases are shared with TRBD2. The clonotype originates from a woman aged 30 to 39 in good health. The CDR3 DNA reads TGTGCCAGCAGCACACTAGCGGGAGTATGGGAGCAGTACTTC. Its protein is CASSTLAGVWEQYF.